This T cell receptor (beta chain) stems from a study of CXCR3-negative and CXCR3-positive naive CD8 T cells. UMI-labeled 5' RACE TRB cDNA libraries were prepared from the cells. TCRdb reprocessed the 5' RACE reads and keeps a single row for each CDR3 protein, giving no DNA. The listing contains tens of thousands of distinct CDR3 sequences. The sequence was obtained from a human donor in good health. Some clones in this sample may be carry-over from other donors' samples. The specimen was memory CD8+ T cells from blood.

The CDR3 spells CATQLAGEEQFF. The V gene is TRBV12-3 or TRBV12-4, the J gene TRBJ2-1; the TRBD2 assignment by TCRdb is unverifiable without DNA. The CDR3 extends over 12 amino acids.